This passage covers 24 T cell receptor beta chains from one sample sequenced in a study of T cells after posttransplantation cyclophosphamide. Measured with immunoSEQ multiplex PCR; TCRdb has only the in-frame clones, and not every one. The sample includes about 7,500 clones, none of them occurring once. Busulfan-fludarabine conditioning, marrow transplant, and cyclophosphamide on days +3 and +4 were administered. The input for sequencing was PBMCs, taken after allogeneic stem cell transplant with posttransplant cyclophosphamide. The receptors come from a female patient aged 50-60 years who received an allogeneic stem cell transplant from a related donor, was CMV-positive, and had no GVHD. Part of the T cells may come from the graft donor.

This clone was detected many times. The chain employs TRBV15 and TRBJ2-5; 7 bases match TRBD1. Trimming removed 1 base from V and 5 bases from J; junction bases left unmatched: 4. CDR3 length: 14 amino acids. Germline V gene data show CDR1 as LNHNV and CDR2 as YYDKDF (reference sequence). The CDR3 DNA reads TGTGCCACCAGCAGAGGACAGGGTGGGGAGACCCAGTACTTC. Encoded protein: CATSRGQGGETQYF.

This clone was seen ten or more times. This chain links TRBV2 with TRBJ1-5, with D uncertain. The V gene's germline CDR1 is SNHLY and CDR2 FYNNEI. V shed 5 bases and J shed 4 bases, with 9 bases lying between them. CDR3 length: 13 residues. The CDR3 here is CASSLTTNQPQHF. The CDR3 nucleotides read TGTGCCAGCAGTCTGACAACTAATCAGCCCCAGCATTTT.

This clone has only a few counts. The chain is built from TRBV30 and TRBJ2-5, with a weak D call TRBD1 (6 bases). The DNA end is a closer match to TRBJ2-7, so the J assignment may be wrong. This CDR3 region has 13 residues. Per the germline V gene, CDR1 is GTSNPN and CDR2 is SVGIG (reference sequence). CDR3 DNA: TGTGCCTGGAGTGTTGGCAGGGGAGACGAGCAGTACTTC. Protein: CAWSVGRGDEQYF.

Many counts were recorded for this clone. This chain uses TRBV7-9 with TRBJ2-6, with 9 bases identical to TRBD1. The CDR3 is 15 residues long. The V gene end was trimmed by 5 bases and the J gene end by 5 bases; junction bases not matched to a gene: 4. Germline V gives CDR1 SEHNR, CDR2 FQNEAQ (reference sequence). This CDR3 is CASSLGQGRANVLTF. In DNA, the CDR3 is TGTGCCAGCAGCCTGGGACAGGGAAGGGCCAACGTCCTGACTTTC.

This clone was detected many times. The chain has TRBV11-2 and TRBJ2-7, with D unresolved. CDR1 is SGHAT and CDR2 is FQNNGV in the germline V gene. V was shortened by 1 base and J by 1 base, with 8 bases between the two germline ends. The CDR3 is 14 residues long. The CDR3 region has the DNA TGTGCCAGCAGCTTAGGGTGGCCTTCCTACGAGCAGTACTTC. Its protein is CASSLGWPSYEQYF.

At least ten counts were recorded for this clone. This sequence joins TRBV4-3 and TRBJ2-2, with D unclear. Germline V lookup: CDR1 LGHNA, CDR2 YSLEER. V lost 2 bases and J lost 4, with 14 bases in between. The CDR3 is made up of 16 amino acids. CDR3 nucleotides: TGCGCCAGCAGCCAATCTCGCGACCCAGGCACCGGGGAGCTGTTTTTT. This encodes CASSQSRDPGTGELFF.

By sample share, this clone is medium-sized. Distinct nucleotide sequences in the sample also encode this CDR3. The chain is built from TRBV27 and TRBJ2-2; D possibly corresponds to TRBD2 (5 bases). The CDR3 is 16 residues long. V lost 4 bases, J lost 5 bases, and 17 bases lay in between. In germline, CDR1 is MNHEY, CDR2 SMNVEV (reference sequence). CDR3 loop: CASSSDSNIWTGELFF. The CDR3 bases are TGTGCCAGCAGTTCGGACTCGAATATTTGGACCGGGGAGCTGTTTTTT.

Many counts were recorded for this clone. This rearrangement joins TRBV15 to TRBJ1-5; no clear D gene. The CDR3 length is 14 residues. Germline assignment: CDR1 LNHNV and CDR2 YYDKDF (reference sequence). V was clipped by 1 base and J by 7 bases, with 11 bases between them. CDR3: CATSRVSAVQPQHF. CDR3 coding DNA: TGTGCCACCAGCAGAGTCTCCGCAGTCCAGCCCCAGCATTTT.

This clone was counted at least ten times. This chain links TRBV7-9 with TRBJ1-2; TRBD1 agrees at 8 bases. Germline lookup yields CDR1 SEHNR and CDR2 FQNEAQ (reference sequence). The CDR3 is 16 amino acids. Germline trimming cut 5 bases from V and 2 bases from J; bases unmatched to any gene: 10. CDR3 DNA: TGTGCCAGCAGCCCCGCGGCAGGGGGCGAGAACTATGGCTACACCTTC. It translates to CASSPAAGGENYGYTF.

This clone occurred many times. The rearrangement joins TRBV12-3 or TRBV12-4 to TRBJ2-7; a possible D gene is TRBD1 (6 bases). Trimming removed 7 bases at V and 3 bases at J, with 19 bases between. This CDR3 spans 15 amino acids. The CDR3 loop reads CASTHHNREIYEQYF. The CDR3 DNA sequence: TGTGCCAGCACCCATCACAACAGGGAAATCTACGAGCAGTACTTC.

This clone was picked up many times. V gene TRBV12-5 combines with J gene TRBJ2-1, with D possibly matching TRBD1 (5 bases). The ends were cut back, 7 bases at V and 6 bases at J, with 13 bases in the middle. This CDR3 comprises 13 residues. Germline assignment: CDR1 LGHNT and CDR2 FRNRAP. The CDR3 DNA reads TGTGCTAGTGAGCAGGGTCACTCCAATGAGCAGTTCTTC. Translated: CASEQGHSNEQFF.

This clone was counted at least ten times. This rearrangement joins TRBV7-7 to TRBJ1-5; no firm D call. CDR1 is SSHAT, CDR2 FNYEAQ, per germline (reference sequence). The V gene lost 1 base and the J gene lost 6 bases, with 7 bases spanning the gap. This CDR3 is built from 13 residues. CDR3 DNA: TGTGCCAGCAGCTTAGATTCCGGTCAGCCCCAGCATTTT. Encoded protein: CASSLDSGQPQHF.

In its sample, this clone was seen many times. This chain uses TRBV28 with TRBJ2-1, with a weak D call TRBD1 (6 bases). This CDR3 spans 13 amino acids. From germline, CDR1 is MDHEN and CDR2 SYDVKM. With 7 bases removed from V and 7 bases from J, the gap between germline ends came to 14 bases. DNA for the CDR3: TGTGCCAGCACCCCTTCAGGGGAGAATGAGCAGTTCTTC. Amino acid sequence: CASTPSGENEQFF.

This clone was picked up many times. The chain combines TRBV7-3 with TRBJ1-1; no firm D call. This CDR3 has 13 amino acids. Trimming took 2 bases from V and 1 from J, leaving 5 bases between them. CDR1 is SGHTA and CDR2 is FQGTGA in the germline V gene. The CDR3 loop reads CASSLVANTEAFF. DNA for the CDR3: TGTGCCAGCAGCTTAGTGGCGAACACTGAAGCTTTCTTT.

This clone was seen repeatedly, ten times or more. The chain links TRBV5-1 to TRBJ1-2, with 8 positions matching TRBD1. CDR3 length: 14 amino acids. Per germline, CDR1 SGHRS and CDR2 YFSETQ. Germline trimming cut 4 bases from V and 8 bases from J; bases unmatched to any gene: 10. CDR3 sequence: CASSNPTGAAGYTF. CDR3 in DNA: TGCGCCAGCAGCAACCCGACAGGGGCTGCGGGCTACACCTTC.

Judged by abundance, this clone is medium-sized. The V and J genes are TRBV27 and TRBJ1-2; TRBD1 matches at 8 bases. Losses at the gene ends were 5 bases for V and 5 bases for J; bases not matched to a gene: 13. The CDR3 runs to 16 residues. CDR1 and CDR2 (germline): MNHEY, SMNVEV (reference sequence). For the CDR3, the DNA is TGTGCCAGCAGTGACGGGACAGGCGTACTGGGGTATGGCTACACCTTC. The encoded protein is CASSDGTGVLGYGYTF.

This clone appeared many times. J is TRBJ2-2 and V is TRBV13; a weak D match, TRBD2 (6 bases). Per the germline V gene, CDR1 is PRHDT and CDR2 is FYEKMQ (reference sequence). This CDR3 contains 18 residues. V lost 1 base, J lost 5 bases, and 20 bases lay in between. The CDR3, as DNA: TGTGCCAGCAGCTTAGAGGGCCGACTAGTTTTGGGTACCGGGGAGCTGTTTTTT. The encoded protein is CASSLEGRLVLGTGELFF.

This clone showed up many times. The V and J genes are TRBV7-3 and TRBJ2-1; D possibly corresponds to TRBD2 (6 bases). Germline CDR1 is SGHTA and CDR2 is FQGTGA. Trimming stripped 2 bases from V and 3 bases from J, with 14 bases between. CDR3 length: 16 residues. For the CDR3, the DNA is TGTGCCAGCAGCTTATATGGGACTCTAAACTACAATGAGCAGTTCTTC. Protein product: CASSLYGTLNYNEQFF.

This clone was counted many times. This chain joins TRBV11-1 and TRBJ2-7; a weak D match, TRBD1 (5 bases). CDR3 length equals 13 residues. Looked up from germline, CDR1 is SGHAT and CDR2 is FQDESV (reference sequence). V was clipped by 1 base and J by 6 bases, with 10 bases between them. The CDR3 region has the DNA TGTGCCAGCAGCTTAGAGTTGGGGCTCGAGCAGTACTTC. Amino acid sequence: CASSLELGLEQYF.

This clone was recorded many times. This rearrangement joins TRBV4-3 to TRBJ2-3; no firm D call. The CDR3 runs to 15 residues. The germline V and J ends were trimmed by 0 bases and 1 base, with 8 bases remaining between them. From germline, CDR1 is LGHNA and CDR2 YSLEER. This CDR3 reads CASSQEGARTDTQYF. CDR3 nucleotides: TGCGCCAGCAGCCAAGAGGGCGCCCGCACAGATACGCAGTATTTT.

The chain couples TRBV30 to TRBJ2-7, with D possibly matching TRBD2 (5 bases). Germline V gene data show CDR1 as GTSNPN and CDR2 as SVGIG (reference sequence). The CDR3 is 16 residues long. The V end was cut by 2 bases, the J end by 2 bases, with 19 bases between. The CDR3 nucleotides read TGTGCCTGGAGTCGGGGTGGCACGTCTACACCCTACGAGCAGTACTTC. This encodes CAWSRGGTSTPYEQYF.

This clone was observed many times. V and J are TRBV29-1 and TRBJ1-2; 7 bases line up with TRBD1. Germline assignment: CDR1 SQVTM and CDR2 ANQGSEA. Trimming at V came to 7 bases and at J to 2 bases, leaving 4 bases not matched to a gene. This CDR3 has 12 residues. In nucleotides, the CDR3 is TGCAGCGCCAGGACAGGAAACTATGGCTACACCTTC. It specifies CSARTGNYGYTF.

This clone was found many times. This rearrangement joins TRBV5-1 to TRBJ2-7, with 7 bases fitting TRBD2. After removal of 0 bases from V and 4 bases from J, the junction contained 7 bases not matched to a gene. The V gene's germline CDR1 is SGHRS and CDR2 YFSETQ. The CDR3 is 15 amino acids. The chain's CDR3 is CASSLDMAGVYEQYF. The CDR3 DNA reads TGCGCCAGCAGCTTGGACATGGCGGGAGTGTACGAGCAGTACTTC. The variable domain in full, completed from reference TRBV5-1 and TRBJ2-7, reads KAGVTQTPRYLIKTRGQQVTLSCSPISGHRSVSWYQQTPGQGLQFLFEYFSETQRNKGNFPGRFSGRQFSNSRSEMNVSTLELGDSALYLCASSLDMAGVYEQYFGPGTRLTVT.

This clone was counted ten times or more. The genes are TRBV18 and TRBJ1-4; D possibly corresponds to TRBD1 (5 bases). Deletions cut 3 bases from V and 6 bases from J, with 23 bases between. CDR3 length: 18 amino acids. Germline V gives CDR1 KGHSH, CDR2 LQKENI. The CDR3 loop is CASSPVRPLGRDYEKLFF. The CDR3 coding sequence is TGTGCCAGCTCACCTGTGCGGCCCCTTGGCAGGGATTATGAAAAACTGTTTTTT.